This T cell receptor (beta chain) came from a study of blood T cells in healthy people across ages. Study findings and constraints: More naive CD4+ cells and higher diversity marked long-lived donors relative to aged donors.

V shed 5 bases and J 4 bases; nucleotides not matched to a gene: 5. CDR1 is SGHTA, CDR2 FQGNSA, per germline. The CDR3 contains 15 residues. This clonotype was recorded many times. Its target is not known. A sample-barcoded 5' primer and a J-beta primer mix were used in a second PCR of about 7 to 12 cycles. TCRdb reanalysed the 5' RACE reads using MiXCR and keeps one entry per CDR3 protein. The sample consists of some 930,000 distinct CDR3 sequences, around 29% of them appearing once. This same sample was also part of a study on T cells of mothers and their children.

Sequencing was carried out using blood. This receptor was taken from a woman aged 40 to 50 in good health. The rearrangement links TRBV7-2 to TRBJ2-3; 11 bases fit TRBD1. For the CDR3, the DNA is TGTGCCAGCAGCCCGCCGGGACAGGGGGCAGATACGCAGTATTTT. Residues: CASSPPGQGADTQYF.